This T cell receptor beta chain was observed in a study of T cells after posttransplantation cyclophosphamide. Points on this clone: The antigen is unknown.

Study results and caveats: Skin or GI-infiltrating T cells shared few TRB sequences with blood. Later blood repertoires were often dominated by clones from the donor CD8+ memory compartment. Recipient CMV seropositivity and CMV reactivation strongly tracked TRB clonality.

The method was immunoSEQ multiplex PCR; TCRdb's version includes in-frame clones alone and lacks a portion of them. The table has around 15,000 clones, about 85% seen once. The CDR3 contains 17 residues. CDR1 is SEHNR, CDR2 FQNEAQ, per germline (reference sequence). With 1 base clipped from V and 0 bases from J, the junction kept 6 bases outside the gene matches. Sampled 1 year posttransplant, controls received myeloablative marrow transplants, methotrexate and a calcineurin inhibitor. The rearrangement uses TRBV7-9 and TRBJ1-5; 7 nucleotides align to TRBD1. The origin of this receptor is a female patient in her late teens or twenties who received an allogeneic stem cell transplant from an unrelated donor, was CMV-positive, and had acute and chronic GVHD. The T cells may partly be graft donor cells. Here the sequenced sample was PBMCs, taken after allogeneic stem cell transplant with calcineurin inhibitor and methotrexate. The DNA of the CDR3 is TGTGCCAGCAGCTTAGACATGACAGGGTATAGCAATCAGCCCCAGCATTTT. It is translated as CASSLDMTGYSNQPQHF.